The 28 T cell receptor beta chains reported below all come from one sample, sequenced in a study of identical twins. MiXCR was run by TCRdb on the 5' RACE reads, yielding one entry per CDR3 protein. The sample contains 130,000 to 150,000 distinct CDR3 sequences, roughly 3.5% of which appear only once. Material: memory T cells sorted from blood. The origin of the receptors is a man aged 18 to 30 in good health.

This clonotype has a count of ten or more. The V gene is TRBV3-1, the J gene TRBJ2-2, with D uncertain. This CDR3 is built from 12 residues. The germline gives CDR1 LGHDT, CDR2 YNNKEL (reference sequence). Trimming shortened V by 4 bases and J by 7 bases, and 7 bases separated the two germline ends. The CDR3 nucleotides are TGTGCCAGCAGCCCCCCGGGCGGGGAGCTGTTTTTT. It is translated as CASSPPGGELFF.

In this sample, this clonotype turned up many times. The CDR3 DNA is TGTGCCTGGAGTGTACCTGAGACCCAGTACTTC. Residues: CAWSVPETQYF. V is TRBV30 and J is TRBJ2-5; no clear D gene. Trimming took off 0 bases at V and 5 bases at J, with 4 bases between the two ends. Germline V gene data show CDR1 as GTSNPN and CDR2 as SVGIG (reference sequence). This CDR3 is built from 11 residues.

Many counts were recorded for this clonotype. V and J are TRBV5-1 and TRBJ2-1, with D maybe TRBD2 (6 bases). Looked up from germline, CDR1 is SGHRS and CDR2 is YFSETQ. V was cut by 6 bases and J by 4 bases, with 17 bases left in between. This CDR3 spans 15 amino acids. The CDR3 DNA sequence: TGCGCCAGCAAGTTGAGGGAGGCCATTTACAATGAGCAGTTCTTC. It yields the protein CASKLREAIYNEQFF.

This chain links TRBV5-1 with TRBJ2-1; D remains ambiguous. V lost 5 bases and J lost 5, with 11 bases in between. CDR3 length: 13 amino acids. The germline V gene encodes CDR1 SGHRS and CDR2 YFSETQ. CDR3: CASRSAPDNEQFF. The DNA of the CDR3 is TGCGCCAGCAGGTCCGCCCCCGACAATGAGCAGTTCTTC.

This clonotype was seen at least ten times. The chain has TRBV25-1 and TRBJ2-3; D not certain. This CDR3 has 12 residues. Trimming stripped 1 base from V and 4 bases from J, with 3 bases between. The germline V gene encodes CDR1 MGHDK and CDR2 SYGVNS. CDR3 nucleotide sequence: TGTGCCAGCAGTGAATCGGCAGATACGCAGTATTTT. The encoded protein is CASSESADTQYF.

Ten or more counts support this clonotype. The chain has TRBV4-1 and TRBJ1-2; D is undetermined. Germline CDR1 MGHRA, CDR2 YSYEKL. V lost 1 base to trimming and J lost 0 bases, with 12 bases between them. CDR3 length equals 16 residues. Written as DNA, the CDR3 is TGCGCCAGCAGCCAAGCCCCCCCGGCTTCTAACTATGGCTACACCTTC. It encodes CASSQAPPASNYGYTF.

The table lists this clonotype with many counts. The chain is built from TRBV7-3 and TRBJ2-3; 8 nucleotides agree with TRBD2. This CDR3 contains 13 residues. With 10 bases clipped from V and 5 bases from J, the junction kept 8 bases outside the gene matches. The V gene's germline CDR1 is SGHTA and CDR2 FQGTGA. In DNA, the CDR3 is TGTGCCACGGGTAGCGGGGAGGGAGATACGCAGTATTTT. This codes for CATGSGEGDTQYF.

This clonotype has a count of ten or more. The V gene is TRBV18, the J gene TRBJ1-1, with 7 nucleotides matching TRBD1. Germline V lookup: CDR1 KGHSH, CDR2 LQKENI. V dropped 1 base and J dropped 5; count of bases not matched to a gene: 4. The CDR3 runs to 14 residues. The DNA of the CDR3 is TGTGCCAGCTCACCACTAAGGGGACAGACTGAAGCTTTCTTT. Residues: CASSPLRGQTEAFF.

The table lists this clonotype with many counts. This chain connects TRBV6-2 or TRBV6-3 to TRBJ1-5; TRBD1 is a possible D gene (5 bases). Germline V gene lookup returns CDR1 MNHEY and CDR2 SVGEGT. The V end was cut by 6 bases, the J end by 3 bases, with 24 bases between. The CDR3 is made up of 18 amino acids. CDR3 in amino acids: CASRIDPRDPGNNQPQHF. For the CDR3, the DNA is TGTGCCAGCAGAATAGATCCCCGGGACCCAGGGAACAATCAGCCCCAGCATTTT.

Ten or more counts support this clonotype. The genes are TRBV9 and TRBJ2-1; no definite D call. The V end was cut by 0 bases, the J end by 8 bases, with 3 bases between. Germline assignment: CDR1 SGDLS and CDR2 YYNGEE. The CDR3 contains 11 residues. Here the CDR3 DNA reads TGTGCCAGCAGCGTAGAGGATGAGCAGTTCTTC. Translated: CASSVEDEQFF. The full variable domain, in which reference TRBV9 and TRBJ2-1 provide the parts outside the CDR3, is DSGVTQTPKHLITATGQRVTLRCSPRSGDLSVYWYQQSLDQGLQFLIQYYNGEERAKGNILERFSAQQFPDLHSELNLSSLELGDSALYFCASSVEDEQFFGPGTRLTVL.

At least ten counts were recorded for this clonotype. The germline gene is not matched at one end of the junction; a read error may be the cause. V usage is TRBV5-1 and J usage is TRBJ2-1; 12 bases align to TRBD2. There are 17 residues in the CDR3. The germline gives CDR1 SGHRS, CDR2 YFSETQ. For the CDR3, the DNA is TGCGCCAGCAGCTCCTTACTAGCGGGAGGCAACTACAATGAGGAGTTCTTC. Protein product: CASSSLLAGGNYNEEFF.

Of note for this clonotype: This clone may be a read error of a much larger clone one base away. This chain joins TRBV7-3 and TRBJ2-3; no clear D. The CDR3 runs 15 residues. Germline CDR1 reads SGHTA; CDR2 reads FQGTGA. V was pared by 6 bases and J by 2 bases, with 15 bases between. The CDR3 sequence: CASSQSWRVTDTQYF. The CDR3 bases are TGTGCCAGCAGTCAAAGCTGGAGAGTCACAGATACGCAGTATTTT.

This clonotype was picked up many times. This rearrangement joins TRBV11-3 to TRBJ1-1, with D unresolved. Germline-derived CDR1 and CDR2 are SGHNT and YENEEA. V was trimmed by 1 base and J by 4 bases, leaving 10 bases between them. The CDR3 runs to 14 residues. This chain's CDR3 is CASSLAGISTEAFF. The CDR3 nucleotides read TGTGCCAGCAGCTTAGCGGGAATTAGCACTGAAGCTTTCTTT.

This clonotype was seen repeatedly, ten times or more. The chain couples TRBV12-3 or TRBV12-4 to TRBJ2-7; weak D call: TRBD1 (6 bases). This CDR3 has 14 residues. Trimming removed 7 bases from V and 2 bases from J, with 15 bases in between. The CDR3 sequence is CASKSGTTTYEQYF. As DNA, the CDR3 is TGTGCCAGCAAGAGTGGGACAACCACCTACGAGCAGTACTTC.

This clonotype was seen ten or more times. J is TRBJ2-5 and V is TRBV7-9; 11 bases match TRBD2. Per germline, CDR1 SEHNR and CDR2 FQNEAQ (reference sequence). Trimming at V came to 5 bases and at J to 2 bases, leaving 7 bases not matched to a gene. The CDR3 has 16 amino acids. Here the CDR3 reads CASSQERTSGQETQYF. CDR3 coding DNA: TGTGCCAGCAGCCAAGAAAGGACTAGCGGGCAAGAGACCCAGTACTTC.

There are many counts of this clonotype. CDR3 nucleotides: TGCGCCAGCGAGGGGGGGTCCGGGGCCAACGTCCTGACTTTC. This sequence encodes CASEGGSGANVLTF. The gene calls are TRBV5-1 and TRBJ2-6; the D gene is possibly TRBD2 (7 bases). The CDR3 extends over 14 amino acids. Germline loops: CDR1 SGHRS, CDR2 YFSETQ. V was pared by 7 bases and J by 4 bases, with 12 bases between.

This clonotype was counted many times. The chain uses TRBV3-1 and TRBJ2-1, with 9 bases matching TRBD2. The V gene end was trimmed by 1 base and the J gene end by 7 bases; junction bases not matched to a gene: 5. Germline V gene lookup returns CDR1 LGHDT and CDR2 YNNKEL (reference sequence). This CDR3 is 15 amino acids long. The CDR3 nucleotides read TGTGCCAGCAGCCAAGGTAGCGGGAGAGGGAATGAGCAGTTCTTC. Its translation: CASSQGSGRGNEQFF.

This clonotype was observed at least ten times. V gene TRBV7-9 combines with J gene TRBJ2-3; 7 positions match TRBD2. Germline trimming cut 8 bases from V and 6 bases from J; bases unmatched to any gene: 8. Germline CDR1 is SEHNR and CDR2 is FQNEAQ (reference sequence). The CDR3 is 13 amino acids. DNA for the CDR3: TGTGCCAGCGTTCATCTAGCGGCCGATACGCAGTATTTT. Protein product: CASVHLAADTQYF. The variable domain in full, with the rest retrieved from reference TRBV7-9 and TRBJ2-3, is DTGVSQNPRHKITKRGQNVTFRCDPISEHNRLYWYRQTLGQGPEFLTYFQNEAQLEKSRLLSDRFSAERPKGSFSTLEIQRTEQGDSAMYLCASVHLAADTQYFGPGTRLTVL.

This clonotype was observed at least ten times. V usage is TRBV10-3 and J usage is TRBJ2-2; 7 bases align to TRBD1. Trimming took 4 bases from V and 4 from J; bases not matched to a gene: 6. The CDR3 loop spans 15 amino acids. CDR1 ENHRY and CDR2 SYGVKD come from the germline V gene. CDR3 bases: TGTGCCATCAGTGGCCATGCAGGGGGCACCGGGGAGCTGTTTTTT. It translates to CAISGHAGGTGELFF.

Many counts were recorded for this clonotype. The chain couples TRBV28 to TRBJ2-7; 7 nucleotides agree with TRBD1. CDR3 length equals 15 residues. The germline V gene has CDR1 MDHEN and CDR2 SYDVKM. The V gene end was trimmed by 2 bases and the J gene end by 6 bases; junction bases not matched to a gene: 10. CDR3 DNA: TGTGCCAGCAGTTTAGGTGGACAGGTCAAGCCCGAGCAGTACTTC. Its translation: CASSLGGQVKPEQYF.

This clonotype came up many times. The chain employs TRBV7-2 and TRBJ1-1; no clear D gene. V lost 5 bases and J 3 bases, leaving 13 bases between the germline ends. The CDR3 covers 14 residues. Per germline, CDR1 SGHTA and CDR2 FQGNSA. The CDR3 spells CASSPNPGDTEAFF. The CDR3 DNA sequence: TGTGCCAGCAGCCCCAACCCTGGGGACACTGAAGCTTTCTTT.

This clonotype was found many times. The chain links TRBV7-2 to TRBJ1-2; possible D gene TRBD1, 6 bases. The CDR3 is 12 amino acids. With 6 bases removed from V and 8 bases from J, the gap between germline ends came to 13 bases. Germline V gene lookup returns CDR1 SGHTA and CDR2 FQGNSA. Written as DNA, the CDR3 is TGTGCCAGCAGTCGTACAGGGTCGGGCTACACCTTC. Encoded protein: CASSRTGSGYTF.

This clonotype was observed at least ten times. The chain couples TRBV25-1 to TRBJ2-1, with 10 bases matching TRBD2. The CDR3 consists of 14 residues. CDR1 is MGHDK and CDR2 is SYGVNS in the germline V gene. The ends lost 10 bases at V and 9 bases at J; junction bases unmatched: 12. For the CDR3, the DNA is TGTGCCACCATGTCGTCTAGCGGGAGAGTTGAGCAGTTCTTC. Translated: CATMSSSGRVEQFF.

As DNA, the CDR3 is TGTGCCAGCAGCCAAGATACCAGGGTGAATCAGCCCCAGCATTTT. Amino acids: CASSQDTRVNQPQHF. The chain combines TRBV4-2 with TRBJ1-5; TRBD1 is a possible D gene (5 bases). V dropped 0 bases and J dropped 4 bases, with 10 bases sitting between them. Per germline, CDR1 LGHNA and CDR2 YNFKEQ. The CDR3 runs 15 residues.

This clonotype was seen repeatedly, ten times or more. V is TRBV6-5 and J is TRBJ1-2; D is undetermined. Looked up from germline, CDR1 is MNHEY and CDR2 is SVGAGI. The CDR3 is 12 amino acids. Trimming removed 4 bases from V and 8 bases from J, with 11 bases in between. The CDR3 DNA sequence: TGTGCCAGCAGTTCGGGCCAGAGAGGCTACACCTTC. Its translation is CASSSGQRGYTF.

There are many counts of this clonotype. Germline is not matched at one junction end, which may reflect a read error. This sequence joins TRBV6-2 or TRBV6-3 and TRBJ2-2; D gene uncertain. CDR1 is MNHEY and CDR2 is SVGEGT in the germline V gene. This CDR3 contains 12 residues. In DNA, the CDR3 is TGTGCCGGCAGAACGAACACCGGGGAGCTGTTTTTT. Translation: CAGRTNTGELFF.

This clonotype has at least ten counts. This chain links TRBV10-3 with TRBJ1-5, with D unresolved. The CDR3 spans 13 residues. CDR1 and CDR2 from the germline V gene are ENHRY and SYGVKD. V was cut by 5 bases and J by 6 bases, with 11 bases left in between. This chain's CDR3 is CAISLEGSQPQHF. The CDR3 nucleotides are TGTGCCATCAGTTTAGAGGGAAGTCAGCCCCAGCATTTT.

This clonotype has more than one count but fewer than ten. The rearrangement joins TRBV12-3 or TRBV12-4 to TRBJ1-5; TRBD1 matches at 12 bases. The CDR3 is 15 amino acids. The ends lost 2 bases at V and 6 bases at J; junction bases unmatched: 2. CDR3 nucleotides: TGTGCCAGCAGTTTATTGGGACAGGGGGCTCAGCCCCAGCATTTT. It is translated as CASSLLGQGAQPQHF.